The 27 T cell receptor beta chains reported below all come from one sample, sequenced in a study of control samples from healthy donors and cancer patients. Repertoires were generated with immunoSEQ multiplex PCR, while TCRdb's copy carries only in-frame clones and drops some. The sample holds some 73,000 clones, 94% seen once. The sequencing sample was made of blood. The receptor set was obtained from a woman in her thirties or forties in good health.

V and J are TRBV19 and TRBJ1-2; a possible D gene is TRBD1 (6 bases). Trimming shortened V by 7 bases and J by 3 bases, and 15 bases separated the two germline ends. Germline lookup yields CDR1 LNHDA and CDR2 SQIVND (reference sequence). This CDR3 has 14 residues. CDR3: CASTPLRTDYGYTF. DNA of the CDR3: TGTGCCAGTACCCCCCTCCGGACAGACTATGGCTACACCTTC.

This clone was observed once. J is TRBJ1-4 and V is TRBV6-5; D is unclear. The germline CDR1 and CDR2 sequences are MNHEY and SVGAGI. The CDR3 has 12 residues. Trimming stripped 6 bases from V and 8 bases from J, with 10 bases between. DNA for the CDR3: TGTGCCAGCAGGTCAACATACGAAAAACTGTTTTTT. Protein product: CASRSTYEKLFF.

The chain joins TRBV5-6 to TRBJ1-4; D is uncertain. The V end was cut by 1 base, the J end by 8 bases, with 9 bases between. CDR3 size: 13 residues. The germline gives CDR1 SGHDT, CDR2 YYEEEE. CDR3 sequence reads: CASSLRVAEKLFF. The CDR3 DNA sequence: TGTGCCAGCAGCTTGCGTGTAGCGGAAAAACTGTTTTTT.

The gene calls are TRBV7-6 and TRBJ2-1, with D possibly matching TRBD2 (6 bases). Between the trimmed V and J ends, which lost 5 bases and 9 bases, there was a span of 14 bases. The CDR3 consists of 13 residues. The germline gives CDR1 SGHVS, CDR2 FNYEAQ. In DNA form, the CDR3 reads TGTGCCAGCAGCGCAGGCGCGGGAACTGAGCAGTTCTTC. The encoded protein is CASSAGAGTEQFF.

CDR3 nucleotides: TGTGCCAGCAGAGACAGGGTAGGGAATCAGCCCCAGCATTTT. This sequence encodes CASRDRVGNQPQHF. The V and J genes are TRBV28 and TRBJ1-5; 7 bases align to TRBD1. The CDR3 has 14 residues. Germline lookup yields CDR1 MDHEN and CDR2 SYDVKM. V was clipped by 6 bases and J by 4 bases; unmatched bases: 6. The whole variable domain, filled in from reference TRBV28 and TRBJ1-5, reads DVKVTQSSRYLVKRTGEKVFLECVQDMDHENMFWYRQDPGLGLRLIYFSYDVKMKEKGDIPEGYSVSREKKERFSLILESASTNQTSMYLCASRDRVGNQPQHFGDGTRLSIL.

V usage is TRBV2 and J usage is TRBJ2-7; 9 nucleotides match TRBD1. Germline V lookup: CDR1 SNHLY, CDR2 FYNNEI. The CDR3 is made up of 14 amino acids. V lost 4 bases to trimming and J lost 5 bases; unmatched junction nucleotides: 6. CDR3 sequence reads: CASSALGQGDEQYF. In DNA, the CDR3 is TGTGCCAGCAGTGCCCTGGGACAGGGAGACGAGCAGTACTTC.

The J gene is TRBJ1-5, the V gene TRBV7-6; D might be TRBD1 (6 bases). This CDR3 has 14 residues. CDR1 and CDR2 from the germline V gene are SGHVS and FNYEAQ. V was trimmed by 2 bases and J by 6 bases, leaving 11 bases between them. The CDR3 nucleotides are TGTGCCAGCAGCTTACTGGGGGGCGTTCAGCCCCAGCATTTT. This encodes CASSLLGGVQPQHF.

This clone was seen a few times. The V gene is TRBV10-3, the J gene TRBJ2-7, with 8 bases matching TRBD2. CDR1 ENHRY and CDR2 SYGVKD come from the germline V gene. Trimming at V came to 7 bases and at J to 4 bases, leaving 6 bases not matched to a gene. This CDR3 is built from 13 residues. The DNA of the CDR3 is TGTGCCATCATGAAAGCGGGAGAATACGAGCAGTACTTC. This encodes CAIMKAGEYEQYF.

CDR3 DNA sequence: TGTGCCAGCAGCCAAGACTCCGCCTCGGGTACGCAGTATTTT. Translated, it gives CASSQDSASGTQYF. The V call is TRBV3-1 (or the pseudogene TRBV3-2), the J call TRBJ2-3; D gene ambiguous. V shed 0 bases and J shed 8 bases, with 12 bases lying between them. Germline V CDR1 and CDR2: LGHDT, YNNKEL (reference sequence). The CDR3 runs to 14 residues.

The chain links TRBV7-2 to TRBJ2-7, with D perhaps TRBD1 (6 bases). The ends were cut back, 7 bases at V and 2 bases at J, with 12 bases in the middle. The CDR3 extends over 13 amino acids. CDR1 is SGHTA and CDR2 is FQGNSA in the germline V gene. CDR3 nucleotide sequence: TGTGCCAGCACCGGGACATCTACCTACGAGCAGTACTTC. Its protein product is CASTGTSTYEQYF.

The V call is TRBV4-3, the J call TRBJ1-2; D gene unclear. The CDR3 is 14 amino acids. In germline, CDR1 is LGHNA, CDR2 YSLEER. Between the trimmed V and J ends, which lost 0 bases and 2 bases, there was a span of 7 bases. CDR3 sequence (DNA): TGCGCCAGCAGCCAAGACCGGATGAACTATGGCTACACCTTC. It is translated as CASSQDRMNYGYTF.

This clone was recorded once. The chain combines TRBV29-1 with TRBJ2-3, with D possibly matching TRBD1 (5 bases). The CDR3 contains 12 residues. Germline V gives CDR1 SQVTM, CDR2 ANQGSEA. V lost 8 bases and J lost 2, with 11 bases in between. The CDR3 reads CSLQAFTDTQYF. CDR3 nucleotide sequence: TGCAGCCTACAGGCGTTCACAGATACGCAGTATTTT.

The J gene is TRBJ1-3, the V gene TRBV7-9; no firm D call. Germline V CDR1 and CDR2: SEHNR, FQNEAQ (reference sequence). The CDR3 is 12 amino acids. Trimming stripped 5 bases from V and 2 bases from J, with 4 bases between. The CDR3 nucleotides are TGTGCCAGCAGCCGGACTGGAAACACCATATATTTT. Translation gives CASSRTGNTIYF. The full variable domain, with the rest looked up from reference TRBV7-9 and TRBJ1-3, is DTGVSQNPRHKITKRGQNVTFRCDPISEHNRLYWYRQTLGQGPEFLTYFQNEAQLEKSRLLSDRFSAERPKGSFSTLEIQRTEQGDSAMYLCASSRTGNTIYFGEGSWLTVV.

The chain carries TRBV24-1 and TRBJ2-3; D possibly matches TRBD1 or TRBD2 (5 bases each). In germline, CDR1 is KGHDR, CDR2 SFDVKD. V dropped 3 bases and J dropped 6 bases, with 15 bases sitting between them. The CDR3 contains 15 residues. Written as DNA, the CDR3 is TGTGCCACCAGTGATACCCAGGGAGCGAGTGATACGCAGTATTTT. Translation: CATSDTQGASDTQYF.

J is TRBJ2-3 and V is TRBV2; either TRBD1 or TRBD2 may fit D (5 bases each). The ends were cut back, 4 bases at V and 1 base at J, with 9 bases in the middle. The V gene's germline CDR1 is SNHLY and CDR2 FYNNEI. The CDR3 spans 14 residues. The CDR3 sequence is CASSAQGGTDTQYF. CDR3 nucleotide sequence: TGTGCCAGCAGTGCCCAGGGAGGCACAGATACGCAGTATTTT.

The chain combines TRBV18 with TRBJ2-5; no reliable D call. This CDR3 has 14 residues. The V gene lost 4 bases and the J gene lost 0 bases, with 9 bases spanning the gap. Germline CDR1 reads KGHSH; CDR2 reads LQKENI. CDR3 DNA: TGTGCCAGCTCACTGGCGACTGACCAAGAGACCCAGTACTTC. This translates into CASSLATDQETQYF.

Regarding this clone: The junction departs from the called germline gene at one end, perhaps through a read error. This chain links TRBV7-7 with TRBJ2-2; D uncertain. Per the germline V gene, CDR1 is SSHAT and CDR2 is FNYEAQ (reference sequence). This CDR3 contains 14 residues. The DNA of the CDR3 is TGTGCTAGCAGCTTAGTCGGGAACACCGGGGAGCTGTTTTTT. Amino acid sequence: CASSLVGNTGELFF.

V is TRBV7-9 and J is TRBJ1-3, with D uncertain. Germline CDR1 and CDR2: SEHNR and FQNEAQ (reference sequence). CDR3 length equals 13 residues. V was cut by 2 bases and J by 7 bases, with 9 bases left in between. As DNA, the CDR3 is TGTGCCAGCAGCTTACCCTCCGGGAACACCATATATTTT. Its protein product is CASSLPSGNTIYF.

The rearrangement joins TRBV12-3 or TRBV12-4 to TRBJ2-7; no clear D. V dropped 5 bases and J dropped 4 bases, with 3 bases sitting between them. This CDR3 is built from 10 residues. CDR3 sequence: CASSPYEQYF. CDR3 DNA: TGTGCCAGCAGTCCGTACGAGCAGTACTTC.

V and J are TRBV5-1 and TRBJ2-3; possible D gene TRBD2, 5 bases. The CDR3 has 16 amino acids. Between the trimmed V and J ends, which lost 0 bases and 2 bases, there was a span of 13 bases. Germline loops: CDR1 SGHRS, CDR2 YFSETQ. CDR3 protein: CASSLGQLGVTDTQYF. CDR3 DNA: TGCGCCAGCAGCTTGGGCCAGCTCGGGGTCACAGATACGCAGTATTTT.

This chain links TRBV12-5 with TRBJ2-3, with a weak D call TRBD1 (6 bases). Germline CDR1 LGHNT, CDR2 FRNRAP. Trimming left V 0 bases short and J 0 bases short, with 10 bases between. This CDR3 spans 16 amino acids. The CDR3 loop reads CASGLVVGASTDTQYF. The CDR3 coding sequence is TGTGCTAGTGGTTTGGTAGTGGGGGCAAGCACAGATACGCAGTATTTT.

This clone is a singleton in its sample. The CDR3 DNA sequence: TGTGCCAGCAGTTTATCCACAGCCCAAGAGACCCAGTACTTC. Its translation is CASSLSTAQETQYF. The chain has TRBV28 and TRBJ2-5, with D unclear. The CDR3 length is 14 residues. V was cut by 1 base and J by 1 base, with 7 bases left in between. CDR1 is MDHEN and CDR2 is SYDVKM in the germline V gene.

The chain uses TRBV7-2 and TRBJ1-5, with D tentatively TRBD1 (5 bases). This CDR3 comprises 16 residues. Trimming cost V 1 base and J 7 bases, with 17 bases left between them. Germline V lookup: CDR1 SGHTA, CDR2 FQGNSA. CDR3 protein: CASSLDGRASTQPQHF. The CDR3 bases are TGTGCCAGCAGCTTAGATGGCAGGGCATCTACCCAGCCCCAGCATTTT. Full variable domain (missing parts from reference TRBV7-2 and TRBJ1-5): GAGVSQSPSNKVTEKGKDVELRCDPISGHTALYWYRQSLGQGLEFLIYFQGNSAPDKSGLPSDRFSAERTGGSVSTLTIQRTQQEDSAVYLCASSLDGRASTQPQHFGDGTRLSIL.

This sequence joins TRBV6-2 or TRBV6-3 and TRBJ1-2; D remains ambiguous. The CDR3 is made up of 17 amino acids. With 0 bases removed from V and 4 bases from J, the gap between germline ends came to 18 bases. CDR1 is MNHEY, CDR2 SVGEGT, per germline. In nucleotides, the CDR3 is TGTGCCAGCAGTTACTCGAAGAGTACCTTGGACCGCTATGGCTACACCTTC. This translates into CASSYSKSTLDRYGYTF.

The chain couples TRBV5-1 to TRBJ2-6; perhaps TRBD1 as D (5 bases). The germline V gene has CDR1 SGHRS and CDR2 YFSETQ. This CDR3 spans 17 amino acids. V was trimmed by 0 bases and J by 0 bases, leaving 10 bases between them. The CDR3: CASSLAYQGSGANVLTF. As DNA, the CDR3 is TGCGCCAGCAGCTTGGCCTATCAGGGCTCTGGGGCCAACGTCCTGACTTTC.

This clone has only one observation. This chain links TRBV5-1 with TRBJ1-2, with 9 bases aligning to TRBD1. The germline V gene has CDR1 SGHRS and CDR2 YFSETQ. Trimming at V came to 3 bases and at J to 3 bases, leaving 3 bases not matched to a gene. The CDR3 runs to 14 residues. CDR3 nucleotides: TGCGCCAGCAGCTACCGGACAGGGGACTATGGCTACACCTTC. Its protein is CASSYRTGDYGYTF.

The chain recombines TRBV5-4 with TRBJ1-2; D is perhaps TRBD1 (6 bases). Germline V CDR1 and CDR2: SGHNT, YYREEE (reference sequence). The germline V and J ends were trimmed by 3 bases and 3 bases, with 12 bases remaining between them. The CDR3 is 14 residues long. CDR3 sequence: CASSWGQPYYGYTF. The CDR3 DNA reads TGTGCCAGCAGCTGGGGGCAGCCCTACTATGGCTACACCTTC.